These 8 T cell receptor beta chains originate from one sample sequenced in a study of OX40 agonist ivuxolimab in advanced cancers. TCRdb's copy holds only in-frame clones and misses some; the assay was immunoSEQ multiplex PCR. The profile covers 65,000 to 80,000 clones, with roughly 80% appearing a single time and roughly 6.2% taken by the ten largest. The material was CD4+ or CD8+ T cells sorted from blood, obtained in a trial of the OX40 agonist ivuxolimab. These receptors originate from an adult with an advanced solid tumor such as melanoma, head and neck, liver or kidney cancer.

V and J are TRBV28 and TRBJ2-7, with TRBD1 as a possible D gene (7 bases). The CDR3 loop spans 14 amino acids. Germline CDR1 MDHEN, CDR2 SYDVKM. V gave up 5 bases and J gave up 2 bases, with 13 bases separating them. The CDR3, as DNA: TGTGCCAGCAGTGCGGGACAGCGTACCTACGAGCAGTACTTC. It codes for CASSAGQRTYEQYF.

The chain combines TRBV28 with TRBJ1-2; D is uncertain. V lost 4 bases, J lost 7 bases, and 10 bases lay in between. Germline V lookup: CDR1 MDHEN, CDR2 SYDVKM. This CDR3 comprises 12 residues. CDR3 DNA sequence: TGTGCCAGCAGTTCAGGTTCTCCTGGCTACACCTTC. Residues: CASSSGSPGYTF.

The V gene is TRBV6-5, the J gene TRBJ1-6, with D possibly TRBD1 on 5 matching bases. V lost 7 bases, J lost 7 bases, and 14 bases lay in between. This CDR3 is built from 14 residues. The germline V gene has CDR1 MNHEY and CDR2 SVGAGI. DNA for the CDR3: TGTGCCAGCAACCTACGGGGCCAAAATTCACCCCTCCACTTT. Protein sequence: CASNLRGQNSPLHF.

CDR3: CASSIRAGGTAKNIQYF. CDR3 nucleotide sequence: TGTGCCAGTAGTATACGGGCGGGAGGAACAGCCAAAAACATTCAGTACTTC. The chain couples TRBV19 to TRBJ2-4, with 8 bases identical to TRBD2. Germline V gene sequence: CDR1 LNHDA, CDR2 SQIVND (reference sequence). This CDR3 is built from 17 residues. V lost 2 bases and J lost 0; bases outside the gene matches: 6.

As for this clone: One end of the junction is discordant with germline, which a read error may explain. The CDR3 DNA sequence: TGTGCCAGCAGCGAAGGGGGACAGCTATACGAGCAGTACTTC. This gives the protein CASSEGGQLYEQYF. The chain joins TRBV6-1 to TRBJ2-7; 7 bases align to TRBD1. The CDR3 length is 14 residues. From germline, CDR1 is MNHNS and CDR2 SASEGT.

A few counts support this clone. J is TRBJ1-4 and V is TRBV5-6; D is ambiguous. Trimming cost V 4 bases and J 3 bases, with 10 bases left between them. CDR1 and CDR2 (germline): SGHDT, YYEEEE. CDR3 length: 14 amino acids. CDR3 loop: CASSPFPPNEKLFF. The CDR3 DNA reads as TGTGCCAGCAGCCCATTCCCCCCTAATGAAAAACTGTTTTTT.

The gene calls are TRBV18 and TRBJ2-2, with D unclear. This CDR3 has 14 residues. Germline CDR1 is KGHSH and CDR2 is LQKENI. The V gene lost 6 bases and the J gene lost 5 bases, with 13 bases spanning the gap. CDR3 sequence: CASSGSVGTGELFF. The CDR3 DNA reads as TGTGCCAGCTCCGGGTCCGTAGGGACCGGGGAGCTGTTTTTT.

The chain combines TRBV7-2 with TRBJ2-7; TRBD2 is a possible D gene (5 bases). The V end was cut by 2 bases, the J end by 2 bases, with 13 bases between. CDR3 length equals 15 residues. Germline loops: CDR1 SGHTA, CDR2 FQGNSA. The CDR3 reads CASSLTVEATYEQYF. In DNA, the CDR3 is TGTGCCAGCAGCTTAACTGTGGAGGCTACCTACGAGCAGTACTTC.